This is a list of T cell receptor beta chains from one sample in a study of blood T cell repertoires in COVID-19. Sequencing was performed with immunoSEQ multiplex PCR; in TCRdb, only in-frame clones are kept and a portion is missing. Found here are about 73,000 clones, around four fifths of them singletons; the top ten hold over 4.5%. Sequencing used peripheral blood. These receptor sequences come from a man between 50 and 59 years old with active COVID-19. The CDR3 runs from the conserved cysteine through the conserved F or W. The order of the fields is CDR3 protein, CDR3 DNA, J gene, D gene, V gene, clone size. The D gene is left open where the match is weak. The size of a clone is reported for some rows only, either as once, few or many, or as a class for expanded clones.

cdr3_aa: CASSLLQGIAGNTIYF
cdr3_nt: TGTGCCAGCAGCCTACTTCAGGGGATCGCTGGAAACACCATATATTTT
j_call: TRBJ1-3
d_call: -
v_call: TRBV5-5
clone_size: -

cdr3_aa: CASSQTGLTGELFF
cdr3_nt: TGTGCCAGCAGCCAGACGGGATTAACCGGGGAGCTGTTTTTT
j_call: TRBJ2-2
d_call: -
v_call: TRBV4-2
clone_size: -

cdr3_aa: CASSLLGQGNQPQHF
cdr3_nt: TGTGCCAGCTCACTCCTCGGACAGGGCAATCAGCCCCAGCATTTT
j_call: TRBJ1-5
d_call: TRBD1
v_call: TRBV18
clone_size: -

cdr3_aa: CASSPRIRQTVYEQYF
cdr3_nt: TGTGCCAGCAGCCCGCGGATAAGACAGACGGTTTACGAGCAGTACTTC
j_call: TRBJ2-7
d_call: -
v_call: TRBV5-6
clone_size: -

cdr3_aa: CASSQTREGVRGNEKLFF
cdr3_nt: TGTGCCAGCAGCCAAACGCGCGAGGGGGTGAGGGGTAATGAAAAACTGTTTTTT
j_call: TRBJ1-4
d_call: -
v_call: TRBV3-1/TRBV3-2
clone_size: -

cdr3_aa: CAISERGTGNTEAFF
cdr3_nt: TGTGCCATCAGTGAGAGGGGTACAGGGAACACTGAAGCTTTCTTT
j_call: TRBJ1-1
d_call: -
v_call: TRBV10-3
clone_size: -

cdr3_aa: CASGERLARNEQFF
cdr3_nt: TGTGCCAGCGGGGAACGACTAGCTCGGAATGAGCAGTTCTTC
j_call: TRBJ2-1
d_call: TRBD2
v_call: TRBV2
clone_size: once

cdr3_aa: CASRPGLEETQYF
cdr3_nt: TGCGCCAGCAGACCGGGACTGGAAGAGACCCAGTACTTC
j_call: TRBJ2-5
d_call: -
v_call: TRBV5-1
clone_size: -

cdr3_aa: CASSGGTGVAQYF
cdr3_nt: TGTGCCAGCAGTGGAGGGACAGGCGTGGCCCAGTACTTC
j_call: TRBJ2-5
d_call: TRBD1
v_call: TRBV12-3/TRBV12-4
clone_size: -

cdr3_aa: CASSLSGTGGGQPQHF
cdr3_nt: TGTGCCAGCTCACTCTCCGGGACAGGGGGCGGTCAGCCCCAGCATTTT
j_call: TRBJ1-5
d_call: TRBD1
v_call: TRBV18
clone_size: -

cdr3_aa: CASIPGQLNTEAFF
cdr3_nt: TGTGCCAGCATCCCGGGACAGTTGAACACTGAAGCTTTCTTT
j_call: TRBJ1-1
d_call: TRBD1
v_call: TRBV2
clone_size: -

cdr3_aa: CASRNRYFQETQYF
cdr3_nt: TGTGCCAGCCGTAACAGGTATTTCCAAGAGACCCAGTACTTC
j_call: TRBJ2-5
d_call: -
v_call: TRBV6-6
clone_size: -

cdr3_aa: CAISIDRPAYEQYF
cdr3_nt: TGTGCCATCTCGATTGACAGGCCCGCCTACGAGCAGTACTTC
j_call: TRBJ2-7
d_call: -
v_call: TRBV10-3
clone_size: once

cdr3_aa: CASSTGGRNEQFF
cdr3_nt: TGTGCCAGCAGTACGGGGGGGCGCAATGAGCAGTTCTTC
j_call: TRBJ2-1
d_call: TRBD2
v_call: TRBV6-5
clone_size: -

cdr3_aa: CASSEAPGGGAYEQYF
cdr3_nt: TGTGCCAGCAGTGAAGCGCCTGGCGGGGGGGCCTACGAGCAGTACTTC
j_call: TRBJ2-7
d_call: TRBD2
v_call: TRBV6-1
clone_size: -

cdr3_aa: CASSETGTNTEAFF
cdr3_nt: TGTGCCAGCAGCGAGACAGGGACGAACACTGAAGCTTTCTTT
j_call: TRBJ1-1
d_call: TRBD1
v_call: TRBV9
clone_size: once

cdr3_aa: CASSQDGTGTMGYTF
cdr3_nt: TGCGCCAGCAGCCAGGATGGGACAGGGACGATGGGCTACACCTTC
j_call: TRBJ1-2
d_call: TRBD1
v_call: TRBV4-1
clone_size: few

cdr3_aa: CASSARGTGGAMHGYTF
cdr3_nt: TGTGCCAGCAGTGCTAGAGGGACAGGGGGGGCTATGCATGGCTACACCTTC
j_call: TRBJ1-2
d_call: TRBD1
v_call: TRBV28
clone_size: -

cdr3_aa: CASSWPLASIHEQFF
cdr3_nt: TGTGCCAGCAGCTGGCCTCTAGCGTCCATTCATGAGCAGTTCTTC
j_call: TRBJ2-1
d_call: -
v_call: TRBV7-9
clone_size: -

cdr3_aa: CASSQSGGPFPYEQYF
cdr3_nt: TGCGCCAGCAGCCAATCGGGGGGCCCCTTCCCCTACGAGCAGTACTTC
j_call: TRBJ2-7
d_call: -
v_call: TRBV4-1
clone_size: -

cdr3_aa: CATSAGDSGQPQHF
cdr3_nt: TGTGCCACCAGTGCTGGGGACAGCGGGCAGCCCCAGCATTTT
j_call: TRBJ1-5
d_call: TRBD1
v_call: TRBV24-1
clone_size: few

cdr3_aa: CASSIAVSNYGYTF
cdr3_nt: TGTGCCAGTAGTATAGCGGTCTCTAACTATGGCTACACCTTC
j_call: TRBJ1-2
d_call: -
v_call: TRBV19
clone_size: -

cdr3_aa: CASRKTGAEQYF
cdr3_nt: TGTGCCAGCAGAAAGACAGGGGCCGAGCAGTACTTC
j_call: TRBJ2-7
d_call: TRBD1
v_call: TRBV12-3/TRBV12-4
clone_size: -

cdr3_aa: CASSSRRLLAGGHRETQYF
cdr3_nt: TGTGCCAGTAGTTCCCGGCGGCTTTTAGCGGGGGGGCATCGGGAGACCCAGTACTTC
j_call: TRBJ2-5
d_call: TRBD2
v_call: TRBV19
clone_size: -

cdr3_aa: CASSLNSQGDGEQYF
cdr3_nt: TGCGCCAGCAGCTTGAATTCTCAGGGGGACGGGGAGCAGTACTTC
j_call: TRBJ2-7
d_call: TRBD1
v_call: TRBV5-1
clone_size: once

cdr3_aa: CASSFSRNTEAFF
cdr3_nt: TGTGCCAGCAGTTTTAGCAGGAACACTGAAGCTTTCTTT
j_call: TRBJ1-1
d_call: -
v_call: TRBV12-3/TRBV12-4
clone_size: -

cdr3_aa: CASSSQGTEGTEAFF
cdr3_nt: TGTGCCAGCAGTTCACAGGGAACCGAGGGCACTGAAGCTTTCTTT
j_call: TRBJ1-1
d_call: -
v_call: TRBV11-1
clone_size: -

cdr3_aa: CASRTGAGNTIYF
cdr3_nt: TGTGCCAGCAGGACAGGGGCCGGAAACACCATATATTTT
j_call: TRBJ1-3
d_call: TRBD1
v_call: TRBV28
clone_size: -

cdr3_aa: CAWSLTGSFNQPQHF
cdr3_nt: TGTGCCTGGAGCTTAACAGGGAGCTTCAATCAGCCCCAGCATTTT
j_call: TRBJ1-5
d_call: -
v_call: TRBV30
clone_size: few

cdr3_aa: CASSPSDRANYGYTF
cdr3_nt: TGTGCCAGCTCACCGTCAGACAGGGCTAACTATGGCTACACCTTC
j_call: TRBJ1-2
d_call: TRBD1
v_call: TRBV18
clone_size: -

cdr3_aa: CASSPRGKSGYTF
cdr3_nt: TGTGCCAGCAGCCCCAGGGGGAAAAGTGGCTACACCTTC
j_call: TRBJ1-2
d_call: TRBD1
v_call: TRBV6-5
clone_size: once

cdr3_aa: CASSLEDGNTIYF
cdr3_nt: TGTGCCAGCAGCTTAGAGGATGGAAACACCATATATTTT
j_call: TRBJ1-3
d_call: -
v_call: TRBV5-6
clone_size: -

cdr3_aa: CASRSFTGTSGQTGELFF
cdr3_nt: TGTGCCAGCAGATCTTTTACCGGGACTAGCGGACAGACCGGGGAGCTGTTTTTT
j_call: TRBJ2-2
d_call: TRBD2
v_call: TRBV28
clone_size: few

cdr3_aa: CAISTLVAGGSHEQYF
cdr3_nt: TGTGCCATCAGCACCCTCGTTGCGGGAGGCAGCCACGAGCAGTACTTC
j_call: TRBJ2-7
d_call: TRBD2
v_call: TRBV10-3
clone_size: -

cdr3_aa: CASSLGDGLANEQFF
cdr3_nt: TGCGCCAGCAGCTTGGGGGATGGACTGGCAAATGAGCAGTTCTTC
j_call: TRBJ2-1
d_call: -
v_call: TRBV5-1
clone_size: -

cdr3_aa: CASSQVDVAGADTQYF
cdr3_nt: TGTGCCAGCAGCCAAGTCGATGTAGCGGGAGCAGATACGCAGTATTTT
j_call: TRBJ2-3
d_call: TRBD2
v_call: TRBV3-1/TRBV3-2
clone_size: -

cdr3_aa: CASSSVGTGVVEQYF
cdr3_nt: TGTGCCAGCAGCTCCGTGGGGACAGGGGTTGTCGAGCAGTACTTC
j_call: TRBJ2-7
d_call: TRBD1
v_call: TRBV7-2
clone_size: -

cdr3_aa: CASRRGWQTNTEAFF
cdr3_nt: TGTGCCAGTCGACGAGGGTGGCAGACGAACACTGAAGCTTTCTTT
j_call: TRBJ1-1
d_call: -
v_call: TRBV19
clone_size: once

cdr3_aa: CASSVEYIGLADFNEQFF
cdr3_nt: TGTGCCAGCAGTGTGGAATACATCGGGCTAGCGGACTTTAATGAGCAGTTCTTC
j_call: TRBJ2-1
d_call: TRBD2
v_call: TRBV6-1
clone_size: -

cdr3_aa: CASSLDRSYEQYF
cdr3_nt: TGTGCTAGCAGCTTAGACAGGTCCTACGAGCAGTACTTC
j_call: TRBJ2-7
d_call: -
v_call: TRBV7-7
clone_size: -

cdr3_aa: CASSFRAGSYGYTF
cdr3_nt: TGTGCCAGCAGCTTCAGGGCGGGATCTTATGGCTACACCTTC
j_call: TRBJ1-2
d_call: -
v_call: TRBV3-1/TRBV3-2
clone_size: -

cdr3_aa: CASSLYSQETQYF
cdr3_nt: TGTGCCAGCAGCTTGTACAGTCAAGAGACCCAGTACTTC
j_call: TRBJ2-5
d_call: -
v_call: TRBV7-3
clone_size: -